Following are 14 T cell receptor beta chains from one sample sequenced in a study of blood T cell repertoires in COVID-19. Method: immunoSEQ multiplex PCR; TCRdb's copy keeps in-frame clones and lacks some. This sample yields some 230,000 clones, of which approximately 90% are seen a single time; around 2.2% belongs to the top ten. The material sequenced was peripheral blood. The origin of the receptors is a young man who had recovered from COVID-19.

The chain joins TRBV5-1 to TRBJ1-4, with 8 bases that match TRBD1. The junction had 10 bases not matched to a gene; V was cut back by 4 bases and J by 8 bases. The CDR3 loop spans 15 amino acids. The germline V gene encodes CDR1 SGHRS and CDR2 YFSETQ. CDR3 loop: CASSTGQGEIEKLFF. CDR3 DNA sequence: TGCGCCAGCAGCACCGGACAGGGTGAAATAGAAAAACTGTTTTTT.

The rearrangement joins TRBV6-2 or TRBV6-3 to TRBJ2-7; TRBD1 might be the D (6 bases). Trimming stripped 5 bases from V and 1 base from J, with 12 bases between. Germline CDR1 MNHEY, CDR2 SVGEGT. This CDR3 comprises 14 residues. The CDR3 loop is CASSHLRGSYEQYF. DNA of the CDR3: TGTGCCAGCAGTCACCTCAGGGGTTCCTACGAGCAGTACTTC.

This clone showed up just a few times. This chain connects TRBV7-2 to TRBJ1-4; no clear D gene. The germline V gene encodes CDR1 SGHTA and CDR2 FQGNSA. CDR3 length equals 15 residues. Trimming removed 5 bases at V and 5 bases at J, with 15 bases between. The CDR3 DNA sequence: TGTGCCAGCAGCCTAAACCGGGGTCCGAATGAAAAACTGTTTTTT. Translated: CASSLNRGPNEKLFF.

The chain recombines TRBV15 with TRBJ1-3, with a tentative D call TRBD1 (5 bases). V lost 3 bases, J lost 2 bases, and 11 bases lay in between. Germline V gene data show CDR1 as LNHNV and CDR2 as YYDKDF (reference sequence). This CDR3 region has 15 residues. CDR3 in DNA: TGTGCCACCAGCAGGGAAGGGGTTCCTGGAAACACCATATATTTT. Amino acid sequence: CATSREGVPGNTIYF.

The DNA of the CDR3 is TGCGCCAGCAGCTTGGCGGCAGGAAAAGAGACCCAGTACTTC. It is translated as CASSLAAGKETQYF. The genes are TRBV5-1 and TRBJ2-5; D is ambiguous. Trimming took off 0 bases at V and 3 bases at J, with 9 bases between the two ends. The CDR3 is made up of 14 amino acids. The germline CDR1 and CDR2 sequences are SGHRS and YFSETQ.

The chain links TRBV7-2 to TRBJ2-7; possibly TRBD1 for D (6 bases). Germline V gives CDR1 SGHTA, CDR2 FQGNSA. Trimming left V 0 bases short and J 4 bases short, with 13 bases between. CDR3 size: 15 residues. The CDR3 region has the DNA TGTGCCAGCAGCTTAGCTGGGGGCTCGGGTTACGAGCAGTACTTC. Amino acid sequence: CASSLAGGSGYEQYF.

The V call is TRBV24-1, the J call TRBJ2-7, with TRBD1 as a possible D gene (5 bases). Germline V CDR1 and CDR2: KGHDR, SFDVKD. The CDR3 consists of 13 residues. V lost 1 base and J lost 3, with 6 bases in between. CDR3 residues: CATSDFDSYEQYF. CDR3 nucleotides: TGTGCCACCAGTGATTTTGACAGCTACGAGCAGTACTTC.

V is TRBV7-9 and J is TRBJ1-1; 9 nucleotides line up with TRBD1. The V gene end was trimmed by 5 bases and the J gene end by 4 bases; junction bases not matched to a gene: 5. The V gene's germline CDR1 is SEHNR and CDR2 FQNEAQ (reference sequence). The CDR3 runs to 14 residues. The CDR3 protein is CASSRDRVVTEAFF. The DNA for the CDR3 is TGTGCCAGCAGCCGGGACAGGGTTGTCACTGAAGCTTTCTTT.

The chain combines TRBV6-5 with TRBJ1-1; 7 nucleotides agree with TRBD1. Germline CDR1 is MNHEY and CDR2 is SVGAGI. The CDR3 loop spans 14 amino acids. V lost 6 bases, J lost 1 base, and 5 bases stayed unmatched. The CDR3 nucleotides read TGTGCCAGCAGACAGGGGTTCGAGAACACTGAAGCTTTCTTT. It codes for CASRQGFENTEAFF.

This clone has a handful of counts. This chain uses TRBV5-3 with TRBJ1-1; perhaps TRBD1 as D (6 bases). Being an ORF, TRBV5-3 has a function that is uncertain. Trimming stripped 4 bases from V and 1 base from J, with 11 bases between. The CDR3 is made up of 14 amino acids. The CDR3 region is CARSRDNANTEAFF. The CDR3 nucleotides are TGTGCCAGAAGCCGGGACAACGCGAACACTGAAGCTTTCTTT.

The rearrangement uses TRBV3-1 (or the pseudogene TRBV3-2) and TRBJ1-3; TRBD1 is a possible D gene (6 bases). Trimming pared 0 bases from V and 3 bases from J, leaving 9 bases between. CDR1 is LGHDT, CDR2 YNNKEL, per germline (reference sequence). This CDR3 has 15 residues. The CDR3: CASSQEGTRGNTIYF. In DNA form, the CDR3 reads TGTGCCAGCAGCCAAGAGGGGACACGTGGAAACACCATATATTTT.

V is TRBV19 and J is TRBJ2-5, with D possibly being TRBD2 (5 bases). This CDR3 has 14 amino acids. Trimming stripped 7 bases from V and 4 bases from J, with 16 bases between. Per the germline V gene, CDR1 is LNHDA and CDR2 is SQIVND (reference sequence). The CDR3 DNA reads TGTGCCAGTACAGCCGGGAACTCCATAGAGACCCAGTACTTC. It codes for CASTAGNSIETQYF.

This sequence joins TRBV11-3 and TRBJ2-5; TRBD2 matches 14 bases. Germline V gene lookup returns CDR1 SGHNT and CDR2 YENEEA. CDR3 length: 15 residues. Losses at the gene ends were 5 bases for V and 7 bases for J; bases not matched to a gene: 6. The CDR3 sequence is CASSQGLAGAGTQYF. In DNA form, the CDR3 reads TGTGCCAGCAGCCAGGGACTAGCGGGGGCCGGGACCCAGTACTTC.

The chain carries TRBV2 and TRBJ1-4; D is uncertain. V was cut by 6 bases and J by 5 bases, with 13 bases left in between. Germline lookup yields CDR1 SNHLY and CDR2 FYNNEI. This CDR3 is built from 14 residues. CDR3 amino acids: CASSPGGPNEKLFF. The DNA of the CDR3 is TGTGCCAGCAGCCCGGGAGGGCCGAATGAAAAACTGTTTTTT.